The next 4 T cell receptor beta chains were all read from a single sample in a study of Ad26.COV2.S vaccination and SARS-CoV-2 variants. This table comes from immunoSEQ multiplex PCR, and its TCRdb copy is limited to in-frame clones, with some not included. Counted here are roughly 500,000 clones, about 91% occurring once; the ten biggest clones make up 2.5%. The sample's treatment: around 19 received Ad26.COV2.S at low or high dose, single or two shots; 5 received placebo; per-sample allocation not given. Day 63 after the first injection of vaccine or placebo was the sampling time. The input for sequencing was peripheral blood, taken in a trial of Ad26.COV2.S vaccine versus placebo. The source of these receptors is a person between 18 and 65 years old who received the Ad26.COV2.S COVID-19 vaccine or a placebo.

This sequence joins TRBV4-3 and TRBJ2-7; perhaps TRBD1 as D (6 bases). The germline CDR1 and CDR2 sequences are LGHNA and YSLEER. The V gene lost 1 base and the J gene lost 1 base, with 8 bases spanning the gap. This CDR3 spans 14 amino acids. The CDR3 loop reads CASSQVGGSYEQYF. DNA of the CDR3: TGCGCCAGCAGCCAAGTAGGGGGTTCCTACGAGCAGTACTTC.

The chain employs TRBV7-2 and TRBJ2-3; 9 nucleotides agree with TRBD2. This CDR3 region has 16 residues. V lost 0 bases, J lost 5 bases, and 6 bases stayed unmatched. Germline CDR1 reads SGHTA; CDR2 reads FQGNSA. This chain's CDR3 is CASSLAGGRAGDTQYF. CDR3 DNA sequence: TGTGCCAGCAGCTTAGCCGGCGGGAGGGCCGGAGATACGCAGTATTTT.

This sequence joins TRBV28 and TRBJ1-1; the D gene is possibly TRBD1 (5 bases). The CDR3 sequence is 12 residues long. The V end was cut by 1 base, the J end by 11 bases, with 11 bases between. CDR1 and CDR2 (germline): MDHEN, SYDVKM. CDR3 region: CASSLLGVKAFF. CDR3 DNA: TGTGCCAGCAGTTTATTGGGGGTAAAGGCTTTCTTT.

The V call is TRBV18, the J call TRBJ1-1; a possible D gene is TRBD1 (5 bases). CDR1 and CDR2 (germline): KGHSH, LQKENI. The germline V and J ends were trimmed by 5 bases and 1 base, with 8 bases remaining between them. The CDR3 consists of 13 residues. CDR3 sequence (DNA): TGTGCCAGCTCAGACAGTAGGAACACTGAAGCTTTCTTT. Amino acids: CASSDSRNTEAFF.